The rows below give T cell receptor beta chains drawn from one sample of a study of T cell repertoires in cytomegalovirus infection. TCRdb fed the reads into MiXCR, producing one record per CDR3 protein. The sample holds 350,000 to 500,000 distinct CDR3 sequences, roughly 30% seen once. Material: PBMCs. Receptors were obtained from a human donor in good health (CMV status not recorded). Some clones in this sample may be carry-over from other donors' samples. CDR3s include the opening cysteine and the closing phenylalanine or tryptophan.

>TRBV30|TRBJ2-2
CAWSSGTVTGELFF
>TRBV7-6|TRBJ2-1
CASNSGQDLYNEQFF
>TRBV7-2|TRBJ2-1
CASGQGANNEQFF
>TRBV5-1|TRBJ2-7
CASSSPGQGAEQYF
>TRBV29-1|TRBJ1-2
CSVGQVGYGYTF
>TRBV19|TRBJ1-1
CASSTQGYTEAFF
>TRBV7-3|TRBJ2-3
CASSMSGVDTQYF
>TRBV4-1|TRBJ1-5
CASSFKGGDQPPHF
>TRBV25-1|TRBJ2-1
CASCQTGVGEQFF
>TRBV15|TRBJ1-5
CATSRDGPYQPQHF
>TRBV6-2/TRBV6-3|TRBJ2-1
CAIATPTGTASSYNEQFF
>TRBV2|TRBJ2-3
CASSEIRGSTDTQYF
>TRBV20-1|TRBJ2-2
CSAKGQDTGELFF
>TRBV6-2/TRBV6-3|TRBJ1-6
CASGQGYSPLHF
>TRBV7-9|TRBJ2-1
CASSRGGDSSYNEQFF
>TRBV18|TRBJ1-1
CASSPKNREDEAFF
>TRBV12-5|TRBJ1-5
CASAPEAGTDQPQHF
>TRBV5-6|TRBJ2-5
CASRVGAHRVETQYF
>TRBV6-8|TRBJ2-7
CASSYIQGFHEQYF
>TRBV5-1|TRBJ2-5
CASSSPGASETQYF
>TRBV27|TRBJ2-3
CASSSWRGVADTQYF
>TRBV7-2|TRBJ1-2
CASSLAQDMNYGYTF
>TRBV20-1|TRBJ1-5
CSAYRPGQGTTSNQPQHF
>TRBV6-2/TRBV6-3|TRBJ2-7
CASSYRDTYEQYF
>TRBV7-2|TRBJ1-2
CASSLDNRGSYGYTF
>TRBV12-3/TRBV12-4|TRBJ1-1
CASSLRWTEAFF
>TRBV11-2|TRBJ2-3
CASSFSRPPGAASTDTQYF
>TRBV14|TRBJ2-1
CASSQASMTGNEQFF
>TRBV12-3/TRBV12-4|TRBJ2-3
CASTGQGSGTQYF
>TRBV5-4|TRBJ2-1
CASSLAVSSYNEQLF
>TRBV20-1|TRBJ2-3
CSARQPGSDTDTQYF
>TRBV12-3/TRBV12-4|TRBJ2-2
CASSPTGTQNTGELFF